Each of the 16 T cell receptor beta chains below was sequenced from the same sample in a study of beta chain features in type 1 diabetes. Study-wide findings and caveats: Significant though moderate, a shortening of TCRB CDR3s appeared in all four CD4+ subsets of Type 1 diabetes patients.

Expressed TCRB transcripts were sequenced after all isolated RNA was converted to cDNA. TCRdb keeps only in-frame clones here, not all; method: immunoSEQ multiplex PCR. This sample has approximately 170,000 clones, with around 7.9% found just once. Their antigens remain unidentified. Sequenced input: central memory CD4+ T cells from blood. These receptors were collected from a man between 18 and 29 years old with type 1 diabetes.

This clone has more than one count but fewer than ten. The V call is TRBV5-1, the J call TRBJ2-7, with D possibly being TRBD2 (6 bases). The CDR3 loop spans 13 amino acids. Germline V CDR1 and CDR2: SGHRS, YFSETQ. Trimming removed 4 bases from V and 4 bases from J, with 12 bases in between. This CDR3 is CASSPGVAYEQYF. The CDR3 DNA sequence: TGCGCCAGCAGCCCGGGAGTGGCGTACGAGCAGTACTTC. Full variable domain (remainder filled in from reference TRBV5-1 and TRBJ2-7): KAGVTQTPRYLIKTRGQQVTLSCSPISGHRSVSWYQQTPGQGLQFLFEYFSETQRNKGNFPGRFSGRQFSNSRSEMNVSTLELGDSALYLCASSPGVAYEQYFGPGTRLTVT.

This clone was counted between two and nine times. The CDR3 loop is CASSPTGGRNEQYF. DNA for the CDR3: TGTGCCAGCTCACCAACGGGGGGGCGGAACGAGCAGTACTTC. This chain connects TRBV18 to TRBJ2-7; 8 nucleotides agree with TRBD2. This CDR3 is built from 14 residues. The germline gives CDR1 KGHSH, CDR2 LQKENI. V shed 2 bases and J 5 bases; nucleotides not matched to a gene: 5.

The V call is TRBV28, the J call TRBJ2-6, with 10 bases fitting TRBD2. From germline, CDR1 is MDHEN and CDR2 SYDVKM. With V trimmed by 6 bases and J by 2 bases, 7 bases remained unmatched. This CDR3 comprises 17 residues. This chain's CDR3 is CASRATGTSAGANVLTF. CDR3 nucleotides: TGTGCCAGCAGGGCTACCGGGACTAGCGCTGGGGCCAACGTCCTGACTTTC.

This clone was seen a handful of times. The CDR3 DNA reads as TGTGCCAGCAGCCAAGAGACTGGGCCTTCGGGGGAGTACTTC. Amino acids: CASSQETGPSGEYF. The chain carries TRBV14 and TRBJ2-5; D may be TRBD2 (6 bases). This CDR3 is built from 14 residues. Germline CDR1 and CDR2: SGHDN and FVKESK. Trimming took 0 bases from V and 12 from J, leaving 17 bases between them.

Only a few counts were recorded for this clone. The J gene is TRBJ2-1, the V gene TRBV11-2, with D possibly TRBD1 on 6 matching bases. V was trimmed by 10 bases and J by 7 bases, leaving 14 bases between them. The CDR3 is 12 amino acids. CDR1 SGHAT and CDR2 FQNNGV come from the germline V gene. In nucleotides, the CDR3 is TGTGCCAAGCCTAGGGGGTCAAATGAGCAGTTCTTC. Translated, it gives CAKPRGSNEQFF. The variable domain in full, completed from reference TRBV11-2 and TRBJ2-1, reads EAGVAQSPRYKIIEKRQSVAFWCNPISGHATLYWYQQILGQGPKLLIQFQNNGVVDDSQLPKDRFSAERLKGVDSTLKIQPAKLEDSAVYLCAKPRGSNEQFFGPGTRLTVL.

DNA of the CDR3: TGTGCCAGCACCCGGGACAGGGGGGCTGGCTACACCTTC. It codes for CASTRDRGAGYTF. V usage is TRBV25-1 and J usage is TRBJ1-2, with 11 bases fitting TRBD1. V shed 7 bases, J shed 7 bases, and the junction held 5 bases outside the gene matches. CDR3 size: 13 residues. Looked up from germline, CDR1 is MGHDK and CDR2 is SYGVNS.

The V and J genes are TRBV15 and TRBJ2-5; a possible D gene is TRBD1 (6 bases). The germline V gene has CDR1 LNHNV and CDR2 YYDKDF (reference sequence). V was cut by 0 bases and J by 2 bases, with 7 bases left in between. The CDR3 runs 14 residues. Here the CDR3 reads CATSRDRGQETQYF. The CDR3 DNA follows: TGTGCCACCAGCAGAGATAGGGGGCAAGAGACCCAGTACTTC.

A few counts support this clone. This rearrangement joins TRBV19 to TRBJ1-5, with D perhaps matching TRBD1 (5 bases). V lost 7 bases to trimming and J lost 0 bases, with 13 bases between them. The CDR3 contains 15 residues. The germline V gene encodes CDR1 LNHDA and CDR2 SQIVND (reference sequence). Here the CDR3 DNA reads TGTGCCAGTACCCGGGGGGATGATAGCAATCAGCCCCAGCATTTT. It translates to CASTRGDDSNQPQHF.

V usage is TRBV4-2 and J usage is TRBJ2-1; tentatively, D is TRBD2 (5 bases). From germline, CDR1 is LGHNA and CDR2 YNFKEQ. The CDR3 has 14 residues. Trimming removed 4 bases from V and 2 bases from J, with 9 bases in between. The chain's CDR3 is CASSRAGTYNEQFF. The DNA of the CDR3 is TGTGCCAGCAGCCGCGCCGGGACCTACAATGAGCAGTTCTTC.

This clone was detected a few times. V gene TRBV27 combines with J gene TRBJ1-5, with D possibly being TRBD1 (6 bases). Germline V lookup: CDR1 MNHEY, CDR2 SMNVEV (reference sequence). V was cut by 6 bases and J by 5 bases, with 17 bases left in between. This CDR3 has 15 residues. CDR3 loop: CASSRYRARDQPQHF. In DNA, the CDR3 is TGTGCCAGCAGCAGATACAGGGCCAGGGATCAGCCCCAGCATTTT.

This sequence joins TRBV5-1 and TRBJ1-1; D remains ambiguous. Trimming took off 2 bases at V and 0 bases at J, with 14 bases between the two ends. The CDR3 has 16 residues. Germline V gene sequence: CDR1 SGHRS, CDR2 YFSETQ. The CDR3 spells CASSLSGTAMNTEAFF. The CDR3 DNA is TGCGCCAGCAGCTTATCAGGAACGGCCATGAACACTGAAGCTTTCTTT.

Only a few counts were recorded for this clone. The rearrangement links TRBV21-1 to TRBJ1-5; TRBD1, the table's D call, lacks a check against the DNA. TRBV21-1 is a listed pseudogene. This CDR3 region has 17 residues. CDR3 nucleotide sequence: TGTGCCAGCAGCGACGTTGACAGGGGGCCACTGTATCAGCCCCAGCATTTT. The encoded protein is CASSDVDRGPLYQPQHF.

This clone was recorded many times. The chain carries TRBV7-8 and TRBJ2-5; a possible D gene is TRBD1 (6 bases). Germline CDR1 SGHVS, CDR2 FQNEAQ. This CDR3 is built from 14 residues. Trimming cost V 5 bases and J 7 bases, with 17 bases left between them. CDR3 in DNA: TGTGCCAGCAGCGTGGGGGCTCACCGGGGGACCCAGTACTTC. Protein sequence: CASSVGAHRGTQYF.

The CDR3 here is CASSEFRVGYEQYF. In DNA, the CDR3 is TGTGCCAGCAGTGAATTCAGGGTAGGCTACGAGCAGTACTTC. The chain couples TRBV25-1 to TRBJ2-7, with D tentatively TRBD1 (5 bases). The V and J ends lost 1 base and 3 bases respectively, with 10 bases between them. This CDR3 region has 14 residues. Germline loops: CDR1 MGHDK, CDR2 SYGVNS.

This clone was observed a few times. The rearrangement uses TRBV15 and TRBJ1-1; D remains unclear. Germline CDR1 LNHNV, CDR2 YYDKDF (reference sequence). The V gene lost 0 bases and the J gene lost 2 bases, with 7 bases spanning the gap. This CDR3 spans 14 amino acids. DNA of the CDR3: TGTGCCACCAGCAGAGATCTTATAAACACTGAAGCTTTCTTT. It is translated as CATSRDLINTEAFF.

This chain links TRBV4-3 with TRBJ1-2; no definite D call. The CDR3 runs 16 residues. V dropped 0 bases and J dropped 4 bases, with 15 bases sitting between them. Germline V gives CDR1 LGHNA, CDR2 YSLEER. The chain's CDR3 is CASSQDPRSTSYGYTF. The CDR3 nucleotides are TGCGCCAGCAGCCAAGACCCCCGGAGCACCTCCTATGGCTACACCTTC.